These 14 T cell receptor beta chains came from one sample sequenced in a study of T cells in tuberculosis. Measured with immunoSEQ multiplex PCR; TCRdb has only the in-frame clones, and not every one. The table has some 34,000 clones, less than 95% seen once. The specimen sequenced was PBMCs. Receptors were obtained from a donor aged 10-35 years with latent tuberculosis or without tuberculosis infection. Some clones in this sample may be carry-over from other donors' samples.

The V call is TRBV5-1, the J call TRBJ1-2; the match to TRBD1 covers 10 bases. This CDR3 contains 13 residues. Germline V lookup: CDR1 SGHRS, CDR2 YFSETQ. V trimming: 7 bases; J trimming: 8 bases; junction bases outside the gene matches: 8. The CDR3 protein is CASRSDRGDGYTF. CDR3 DNA sequence: TGCGCCAGCCGATCGGACAGGGGGGACGGCTACACCTTC.

The rearrangement links TRBV30 to TRBJ2-3, with 14 bases aligning to TRBD2. The germline CDR1 and CDR2 sequences are GTSNPN and SVGIG (reference sequence). The CDR3 has 14 residues. The junction had 1 base not matched to a gene; V was cut back by 4 bases and J by 4 bases. The DNA of the CDR3 is TGTGCCTGGAAGACTAGCGGGGGGGCAGATACGCAGTATTTT. It codes for CAWKTSGGADTQYF.

The CDR3 nucleotides are TGTGCCAGCAGCCCCTCAGCGGGGGGGCCCGCAGATACGCAGTATTTT. It specifies CASSPSAGGPADTQYF. The chain couples TRBV9 to TRBJ2-3; 10 bases are a match to TRBD2. With 4 bases clipped from V and 4 bases from J, the junction kept 9 bases outside the gene matches. The CDR3 consists of 16 residues. Germline values: CDR1 SGDLS, CDR2 YYNGEE.

The chain has TRBV6-6 and TRBJ1-1, with D possibly matching TRBD1 (6 bases). V was shortened by 2 bases and J by 1 base, with 14 bases between the two germline ends. This CDR3 comprises 16 residues. From germline, CDR1 is MNHNY and CDR2 SVGAGI (reference sequence). The CDR3 nucleotides are TGTGCCAGCAGTTACCTGGGGGGGGCTGGGAACACTGAAGCTTTCTTT. Translated, it gives CASSYLGGAGNTEAFF.

The chain couples TRBV28 to TRBJ1-5; 9 bases are a match to TRBD1. The V segment lost 8 bases and the J segment 5 bases; nucleotides outside the gene matches: 4. Germline CDR1 and CDR2: MDHEN and SYDVKM. The CDR3 is made up of 13 amino acids. The CDR3 region has the DNA TGTGCCAGCCGGGACAGGGTCGATCAGCCCCAGCATTTT. It is translated as CASRDRVDQPQHF.

This clone was counted a few times. The gene calls are TRBV2 and TRBJ2-3; 11 nucleotides match TRBD2. Germline lookup yields CDR1 SNHLY and CDR2 FYNNEI. The CDR3 runs to 17 residues. The V and J ends lost 7 bases and 0 bases, in that order; junction bases with no gene match: 9. The CDR3 sequence is CASKRSGGATSTDTQYF. CDR3 DNA sequence: TGTGCCAGCAAACGTAGCGGGGGGGCCACTAGCACAGATACGCAGTATTTT.

The V and J genes are TRBV19 and TRBJ2-7; 8 bases agree with TRBD2. Germline V lookup: CDR1 LNHDA, CDR2 SQIVND (reference sequence). Trimming at V came to 1 base and at J to 5 bases, leaving 7 bases not matched to a gene. CDR3 length: 15 amino acids. For the CDR3, the DNA is TGTGCCAGTAGTATAGGGGGACTAGTCGACCACGAGCAGTACTTC. Protein sequence: CASSIGGLVDHEQYF.

The CDR3 DNA sequence: TGTGCCATCAGTGTGGGGGGGCAGAACACCGGGGAGCTGTTTTTT. It translates to CAISVGGQNTGELFF. V is TRBV10-3 and J is TRBJ2-2, with a tentative D call TRBD2 (7 bases). The V gene lost 4 bases and the J gene lost 1 base, with 10 bases spanning the gap. Germline assignment: CDR1 ENHRY and CDR2 SYGVKD. This CDR3 has 15 residues.

This chain connects TRBV28 to TRBJ1-4; 7 bases are shared with TRBD1. Germline V lookup: CDR1 MDHEN, CDR2 SYDVKM. CDR3 length: 16 residues. Unmatched junction bases numbered 7, after V lost 2 bases and J lost 4 bases. CDR3 amino acids: CASSLGRDSFNEKLFF. The CDR3 DNA reads TGTGCCAGCAGTTTAGGAAGGGACAGTTTTAATGAAAAACTGTTTTTT. The entire variable domain, with the rest obtained from reference TRBV28 and TRBJ1-4, is as follows: DVKVTQSSRYLVKRTGEKVFLECVQDMDHENMFWYRQDPGLGLRLIYFSYDVKMKEKGDIPEGYSVSREKKERFSLILESASTNQTSMYLCASSLGRDSFNEKLFFGSGTQLSVL.

The genes are TRBV4-1 and TRBJ2-7, with 11 positions matching TRBD2. Germline V CDR1 and CDR2: MGHRA, YSYEKL. The length of the CDR3 is 17 residues. Trimming cost V 1 base and J 0 bases; bases outside gene matches: 5. As DNA, the CDR3 is TGCGCCAGCAGCCAAGGACTAGCGGGGCTGAGCTCCTACGAGCAGTACTTC. Its protein product is CASSQGLAGLSSYEQYF.

The rearrangement uses TRBV11-2 and TRBJ1-6; possibly TRBD1 for D (6 bases). Trimming pared 1 base from V and 3 bases from J, leaving 7 bases between. Germline V gene sequence: CDR1 SGHAT, CDR2 FQNNGV. The CDR3 runs 15 residues. The CDR3: CASSLGRGYNSPLHF. In DNA form, the CDR3 reads TGTGCCAGCAGCTTAGGCAGGGGCTATAATTCACCCCTCCACTTT.

This sequence joins TRBV27 and TRBJ2-7; tentatively, D is TRBD2 (6 bases). Germline V gene sequence: CDR1 MNHEY, CDR2 SMNVEV (reference sequence). V was trimmed by 3 bases and J by 3 bases, leaving 15 bases between them. The CDR3 contains 15 residues. CDR3 region: CASSFTSRRDYEQYF. CDR3 sequence (DNA): TGTGCCAGCAGTTTCACCAGTCGGAGGGACTACGAGCAGTACTTC.

This clone was seen just once. The chain has TRBV11-2 and TRBJ2-1; D remains unclear. The CDR3 totals 11 residues. The germline CDR1 and CDR2 sequences are SGHAT and FQNNGV. The V gene lost 2 bases and the J gene lost 7 bases, with 3 bases spanning the gap. The CDR3 bases are TGTGCCAGCAGCTTAACAAATGAGCAGTTCTTC. This encodes CASSLTNEQFF. The full variable domain, its missing parts supplied by reference TRBV11-2 and TRBJ2-1, is EAGVAQSPRYKIIEKRQSVAFWCNPISGHATLYWYQQILGQGPKLLIQFQNNGVVDDSQLPKDRFSAERLKGVDSTLKIQPAKLEDSAVYLCASSLTNEQFFGPGTRLTVL.

This clone was observed a single time. V gene TRBV6-6 combines with J gene TRBJ2-2; weak D call: TRBD2 (5 bases). CDR1 and CDR2 (germline): MNHNY, SVGAGI (reference sequence). V shed 7 bases and J shed 6 bases, with 12 bases lying between them. CDR3 size: 13 residues. The CDR3 spells CASKSGLPGELFF. The CDR3 DNA reads as TGTGCCAGCAAATCCGGACTCCCCGGGGAGCTGTTTTTT.